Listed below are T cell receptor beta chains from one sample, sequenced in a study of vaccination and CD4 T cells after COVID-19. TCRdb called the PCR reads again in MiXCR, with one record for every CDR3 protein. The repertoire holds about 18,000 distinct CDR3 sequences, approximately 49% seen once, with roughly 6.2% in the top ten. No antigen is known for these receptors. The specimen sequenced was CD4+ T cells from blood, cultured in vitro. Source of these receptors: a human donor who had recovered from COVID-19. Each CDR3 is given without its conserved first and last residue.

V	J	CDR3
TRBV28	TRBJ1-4	ASSSGFDEKLF
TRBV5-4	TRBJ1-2	ASSSPGQGGYGYT
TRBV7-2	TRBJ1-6	ASSSPGAGDNSPLH
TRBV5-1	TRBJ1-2	ASSVGQGHGYT
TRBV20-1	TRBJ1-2	SARDTGKHGDYGYT
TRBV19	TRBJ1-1	ASARQGANTEAF
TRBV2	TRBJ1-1	ASTYRGSSTEAF
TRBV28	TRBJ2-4	ASSLLREGRRY
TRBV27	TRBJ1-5	ASGPGQYNQPQH
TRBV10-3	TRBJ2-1	AIRVAGENEQF